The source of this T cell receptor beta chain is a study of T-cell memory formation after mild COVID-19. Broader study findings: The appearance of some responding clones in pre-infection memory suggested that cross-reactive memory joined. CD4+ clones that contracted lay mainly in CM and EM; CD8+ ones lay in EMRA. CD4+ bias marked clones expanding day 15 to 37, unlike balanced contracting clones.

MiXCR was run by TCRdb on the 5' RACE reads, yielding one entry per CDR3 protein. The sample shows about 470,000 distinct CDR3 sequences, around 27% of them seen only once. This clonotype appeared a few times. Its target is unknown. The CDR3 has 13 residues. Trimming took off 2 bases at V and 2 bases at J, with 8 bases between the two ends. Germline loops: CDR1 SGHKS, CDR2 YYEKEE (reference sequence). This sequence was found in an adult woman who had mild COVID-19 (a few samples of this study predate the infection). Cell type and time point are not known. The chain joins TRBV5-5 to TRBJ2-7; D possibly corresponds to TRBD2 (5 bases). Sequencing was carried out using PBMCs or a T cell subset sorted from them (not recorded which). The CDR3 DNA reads TGTGCCAGCAGCTTTGAGGGAACCTACGAGCAGTACTTC. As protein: CASSFEGTYEQYF.